The 28 T cell receptor beta chains presented below share a single source sample, sequenced in a study of OX40 agonist ivuxolimab in advanced cancers. Clones were sequenced by immunoSEQ multiplex PCR, and TCRdb holds only the in-frame ones, with some missing. This table has more than 55,000 clones, about 83% appearing once. Sequenced here: CD4+ or CD8+ T cells sorted from blood, sampled in a trial of the OX40 agonist ivuxolimab. These receptors were collected from an adult with an advanced solid tumor such as melanoma, head and neck, liver or kidney cancer.

The genes are TRBV25-1 and TRBJ1-1; TRBD1 is a possible D gene (6 bases). The CDR3 runs 13 residues. Germline CDR1 MGHDK, CDR2 SYGVNS. V was trimmed by 9 bases and J by 4 bases, leaving 15 bases between them. CDR3 amino acids: CASEHRASTEAFF. The CDR3 region has the DNA TGTGCCAGTGAACACAGGGCGAGCACTGAAGCTTTCTTT.

The chain recombines TRBV27 with TRBJ1-2; the D is unclear. Germline assignment: CDR1 MNHEY and CDR2 SMNVEV (reference sequence). The CDR3 sequence is 13 residues long. V was cut by 2 bases and J by 5 bases, with 9 bases left in between. CDR3 loop: CASSLNSRYGYTF. The CDR3 nucleotides read TGTGCCAGCAGTTTAAACAGCCGGTATGGCTACACCTTC.

The chain carries TRBV28 and TRBJ1-2, with 7 bases identical to TRBD1. The germline V gene has CDR1 MDHEN and CDR2 SYDVKM. V shed 4 bases and J 5 bases; nucleotides not matched to a gene: 10. The CDR3 sequence is 15 residues long. The CDR3 coding sequence is TGTGCCAGCAGTTCCGGACAGGCGGGGACTTATGGCTACACCTTC. As protein: CASSSGQAGTYGYTF.

V and J are TRBV7-8 and TRBJ1-1, with a possible D match to TRBD1 (6 bases). Germline values: CDR1 SGHVS, CDR2 FQNEAQ. The ends were cut back, 1 base at V and 11 bases at J, with 14 bases in the middle. The CDR3 runs to 13 residues. The CDR3 is CASSLDRVKKAFF. The CDR3 region has the DNA TGTGCCAGCAGCTTAGACAGGGTAAAGAAGGCTTTCTTT.

This clone came up once. CDR3 sequence (DNA): TGTGCCAGCAGCTTTCGACAGGGGGGAGGCCAGGAGACCCAGTACTTC. Residues: CASSFRQGGGQETQYF. This rearrangement joins TRBV7-9 to TRBJ2-5; 9 positions match TRBD1. With 3 bases clipped from V and 5 bases from J, the junction kept 10 bases outside the gene matches. Germline V CDR1 and CDR2: SEHNR, FQNEAQ (reference sequence). The length of the CDR3 is 16 residues.

DNA of the CDR3: TGTGCCTGGAGTGTATCTGGTTCTCAGCCCCAGCATTTT. It specifies CAWSVSGSQPQHF. The chain uses TRBV30 and TRBJ1-5; D is undetermined. The germline V gene has CDR1 GTSNPN and CDR2 SVGIG (reference sequence). V lost 0 bases, J lost 6 bases, and 9 bases lay in between. This CDR3 has 13 residues.

The V call is TRBV5-1, the J call TRBJ2-3, with D possibly matching TRBD1 (6 bases). CDR3 length: 14 amino acids. Germline V gives CDR1 SGHRS, CDR2 YFSETQ. V shed 5 bases and J shed 6 bases, with 16 bases lying between them. The CDR3 loop reads CASSLGQTDDTQYF. The CDR3, as DNA: TGCGCCAGCAGTCTAGGACAGACCGATGATACGCAGTATTTT.

A remark on this clone: Other nucleotide sequences in the sample specify the same CDR3. The rearrangement uses TRBV15 and TRBJ2-7, with D maybe TRBD2 (7 bases). This CDR3 spans 17 amino acids. The germline V gene has CDR1 LNHNV and CDR2 YYDKDF (reference sequence). Trimming removed 0 bases at V and 4 bases at J, with 19 bases between. The CDR3 spells CATSRDWGRGARYEQYF. CDR3 sequence (DNA): TGTGCCACCAGCAGAGATTGGGGTCGGGGGGCCCGGTACGAGCAGTACTTC.

The CDR3 protein is CASSENSYYGYTF. CDR3 nucleotides: TGTGCCAGCAGTGAAAACAGTTACTATGGCTACACCTTC. The chain employs TRBV25-1 and TRBJ1-2; the D is unclear. CDR1 is MGHDK, CDR2 SYGVNS, per germline. This CDR3 is 13 amino acids long. Trimming pared 2 bases from V and 3 bases from J, leaving 7 bases between.

V and J are TRBV5-1 and TRBJ2-7, with 8 bases identical to TRBD1. The CDR3 is made up of 15 amino acids. CDR1 is SGHRS, CDR2 YFSETQ, per germline. V was clipped by 3 bases and J by 5 bases; unmatched bases: 10. The CDR3 loop reads CASSWTDRAQDEQYF. As DNA, the CDR3 is TGCGCCAGCAGCTGGACGGACAGGGCTCAGGACGAGCAGTACTTC.

The chain is built from TRBV4-1 and TRBJ2-2; D may be TRBD1 or TRBD2 (5 bases each). The CDR3 totals 16 residues. V was shortened by 1 base and J by 0 bases, with 9 bases between the two germline ends. Germline CDR1 and CDR2: MGHRA and YSYEKL. The CDR3 sequence: CASSQVGVPNTGELFF. In DNA, the CDR3 is TGCGCCAGCAGCCAAGTGGGGGTACCGAACACCGGGGAGCTGTTTTTT.

This clone was recorded only once. The chain has TRBV7-2 and TRBJ1-5; D gene uncertain. Trimming pared 1 base from V and 7 bases from J, leaving 8 bases between. This CDR3 has 13 amino acids. Looked up from germline, CDR1 is SGHTA and CDR2 is FQGNSA. CDR3 residues: CASSLGWAQPQHF. The CDR3, as DNA: TGTGCCAGCAGCTTAGGATGGGCCCAGCCCCAGCATTTT.

This clone showed up just a few times. The chain carries TRBV10-3 and TRBJ2-5; D is unresolved. The germline V gene encodes CDR1 ENHRY and CDR2 SYGVKD. The CDR3 spans 15 residues. Trimming stripped 5 bases from V and 3 bases from J, with 16 bases between. The CDR3 here is CAISRADRREETQYF. CDR3 nucleotide sequence: TGTGCCATCAGTCGGGCGGATCGTAGGGAAGAGACCCAGTACTTC.

The genes are TRBV28 and TRBJ1-6; 7 bases are shared with TRBD1. CDR3 size: 17 residues. CDR1 is MDHEN, CDR2 SYDVKM, per germline. J was trimmed by 6 bases and V by 6 bases; bases with no gene match: 14. CDR3 sequence reads: CASSPPLTGFPNSPLHF. The CDR3 nucleotides are TGTGCCAGCAGCCCTCCCTTGACAGGGTTTCCTAATTCACCCCTCCACTTT.

The chain has TRBV7-3 and TRBJ1-2, with 10 nucleotides matching TRBD1. The CDR3 has 17 amino acids. The V gene's germline CDR1 is SGHTA and CDR2 FQGTGA. V trimming: 3 bases; J trimming: 7 bases; junction bases outside the gene matches: 14. DNA of the CDR3: TGTGCCAGCAGCTTTTCGGGACAGGGGACAACTGGGAGTGGCTACACCTTC. Protein product: CASSFSGQGTTGSGYTF.

The chain employs TRBV7-2 and TRBJ2-5; D gene uncertain. The V gene lost 7 bases and the J gene lost 5 bases, with 11 bases spanning the gap. This CDR3 has 12 residues. CDR1 and CDR2 from the germline V gene are SGHTA and FQGNSA. Here the CDR3 DNA reads TGTGCCAGCACCCCCCTCCGGGAGACCCAGTACTTC. Protein product: CASTPLRETQYF. Using reference TRBV7-2 and TRBJ2-5 for the parts outside the CDR3, the full variable domain is GAGVSQSPSNKVTEKGKDVELRCDPISGHTALYWYRQSLGQGLEFLIYFQGNSAPDKSGLPSDRFSAERTGGSVSTLTIQRTQQEDSAVYLCASTPLRETQYFGPGTRLLVL.

The rearrangement links TRBV18 to TRBJ2-2; 7 positions agree with TRBD2. From germline, CDR1 is KGHSH and CDR2 LQKENI. The CDR3 extends over 17 amino acids. J gave up 6 bases and V 2 bases, and 12 bases lay outside the gene matches. Here the CDR3 DNA reads TGTGCCAGCTCACCAGTCTCTGGCGGGAGAAGCCCCGGGGAGCTGTTTTTT. Translated, it gives CASSPVSGGRSPGELFF.

V usage is TRBV4-3 and J usage is TRBJ2-2, with 9 bases identical to TRBD1. CDR1 is LGHNA and CDR2 is YSLEER in the germline V gene. The CDR3 loop spans 16 amino acids. Trimming removed 1 base from V and 4 bases from J; junction bases left unmatched: 4. CDR3 in DNA: TGCGCCAGCAGCCAAGGGGACAGGGTTTTCACCGGGGAGCTGTTTTTT. Translating gives CASSQGDRVFTGELFF.

The genes are TRBV5-5 and TRBJ2-7; TRBD2 matches at 7 bases. CDR3 length equals 16 residues. Per the germline V gene, CDR1 is SGHKS and CDR2 is YYEKEE (reference sequence). V dropped 0 bases and J dropped 2; count of bases not matched to a gene: 8. DNA for the CDR3: TGTGCCAGCAGCTTGGCGGCAACTAGCGATACCTACGAGCAGTACTTC. It codes for CASSLAATSDTYEQYF.

This chain connects TRBV7-2 to TRBJ2-2; TRBD1 is a possible D gene (6 bases). Germline loops: CDR1 SGHTA, CDR2 FQGNSA. The CDR3 is 16 residues long. V lost 1 base to trimming and J lost 6 bases, with 15 bases between them. The CDR3 DNA reads as TGTGCCAGCAGCTTAGGTCAGGGGATAGTTGCCGGGGAGCTGTTTTTT. This translates into CASSLGQGIVAGELFF.

The genes are TRBV30 and TRBJ2-7, with 11 bases that match TRBD1. CDR1 and CDR2 from the germline V gene are GTSNPN and SVGIG (reference sequence). The V segment lost 0 bases and the J segment 4 bases; nucleotides outside the gene matches: 2. CDR3 length equals 14 residues. The CDR3 protein is CAWSVGTGGYEQYF. CDR3 DNA: TGTGCCTGGAGTGTGGGGACAGGGGGATACGAGCAGTACTTC.

J is TRBJ2-3 and V is TRBV11-2; D gene unclear. Germline V gene lookup returns CDR1 SGHAT and CDR2 FQNNGV. The V end was cut by 5 bases, the J end by 8 bases, with 14 bases between. This CDR3 region has 13 residues. The DNA of the CDR3 is TGTGCCAGCAGCATTGGGATGACGGCTACGCAGTATTTT. It specifies CASSIGMTATQYF.

This clone appeared a single time. The chain couples TRBV6-5 to TRBJ2-7; D remains unclear. Trimming took 7 bases from V and 3 from J, leaving 13 bases between them. The CDR3 runs to 13 residues. Germline V gene sequence: CDR1 MNHEY, CDR2 SVGAGI. This CDR3 is CASTHGVYYEQYF. CDR3 bases: TGTGCCAGCACCCACGGTGTTTACTACGAGCAGTACTTC.

V gene TRBV11-2 combines with J gene TRBJ2-1; D not resolved. The CDR3 spans 15 residues. V was clipped by 3 bases and J by 0 bases, with 9 bases between them. Per the germline V gene, CDR1 is SGHAT and CDR2 is FQNNGV. This chain's CDR3 is CASSFGPSSYNEQFF. The CDR3 nucleotides read TGTGCCAGCAGCTTCGGGCCGAGCTCCTACAATGAGCAGTTCTTC.

The chain couples TRBV7-8 to TRBJ2-1; 14 nucleotides align to TRBD2. With 1 base clipped from V and 7 bases from J, the junction kept 9 bases outside the gene matches. Germline loops: CDR1 SGHVS, CDR2 FQNEAQ. CDR3 size: 18 residues. CDR3 loop: CASSLVTGTSGRGNEQFF. The CDR3 nucleotides read TGTGCCAGCAGCTTAGTCACCGGGACTAGCGGGAGAGGGAATGAGCAGTTCTTC.

V usage is TRBV6-5 and J usage is TRBJ1-6, with D unclear. This CDR3 contains 14 residues. The germline V and J ends were trimmed by 0 bases and 7 bases, with 7 bases remaining between them. Germline V lookup: CDR1 MNHEY, CDR2 SVGAGI. The CDR3 loop is CASSYSKVNSPLHF. In DNA form, the CDR3 reads TGTGCCAGCAGTTACTCGAAGGTGAATTCACCCCTCCACTTT.

The chain is built from TRBV9 and TRBJ1-3, with a weak D call TRBD1 (6 bases). CDR1 SGDLS and CDR2 YYNGEE come from the germline V gene. Trimming took off 0 bases at V and 2 bases at J, with 12 bases between the two ends. CDR3 size: 16 residues. This chain's CDR3 is CASSVAWGAPGNTIYF. In DNA form, the CDR3 reads TGTGCCAGCAGCGTAGCTTGGGGGGCTCCTGGAAACACCATATATTTT.

The chain combines TRBV10-3 with TRBJ1-1, with D maybe TRBD1 (5 bases). Germline CDR1 is ENHRY and CDR2 is SYGVKD. CDR3 length: 14 residues. V was shortened by 1 base and J by 3 bases, with 9 bases between the two germline ends. The CDR3 region has the DNA TGTGCCATCAGTGAGTGGGGGGGGGACACTGAAGCTTTCTTT. Its protein product is CAISEWGGDTEAFF.